What follows describes a single T cell receptor beta chain. The CDR3 spans 14 residues. From germline, CDR1 is GTSNPN and CDR2 SVGIG (reference sequence). With 1 base removed from V and 4 bases from J, the gap between germline ends came to 11 bases. Clones were sequenced by immunoSEQ multiplex PCR, and TCRdb holds only the in-frame ones, with some missing. The sample includes fewer than 85,000 clones, roughly 94% of them seen just once. This sample was included in a study of technical replicates of blood from a handful of donors. Sequenced input: T cells isolated from PBMCs. This sequence joins TRBV30 and TRBJ1-5, with unresolved D. This receptor was identified in a human donor in good health. CDR3 loop: CAWSGGFQNQPQHF. The CDR3 DNA follows: TGTGCCTGGAGTGGAGGATTTCAAAATCAGCCCCAGCATTTT.